The rows below give T cell receptor beta chains drawn from one sample of a study of T cell changes during pregnancy in multiple sclerosis. Assay: immunoSEQ multiplex PCR; the TCRdb copy retains only in-frame clones and omits some. The sample has roughly 90,000 clones; approximately 92% are singletons. Here the sequenced sample was peripheral blood, taken in the first trimester of pregnancy. The receptors were sampled from a female donor with multiple sclerosis, enrolled in a pregnancy study. Both conserved end residues are part of each CDR3. D genes are given only for firm matches. Not all rows give a size; the values are once, few, many and, for expanded clones, a class.

V gene,J gene,clone size,D gene,CDR3 DNA,CDR3 protein
TRBV30,TRBJ2-7,NA,NA,TGTGCCTGGAGTGTACGCCCGGGTTCACTAAGCTACGAGCAGTACTTC,CAWSVRPGSLSYEQYF
TRBV2,TRBJ1-3,NA,TRBD1,TGTGCCAGCAGCCCCGACAGGGGGAGTCTAAACACCATATATTTT,CASSPDRGSLNTIYF
TRBV21-1,TRBJ2-4,NA,NA,TGTGCCAGCAGACAGTTAGCCAAAAACATTCAGTACTTC,CASRQLAKNIQYF
TRBV5-6,TRBJ1-2,NA,NA,TGTGCCAGCAGCTATGGCGACACAAACTATGGCTACACCTTC,CASSYGDTNYGYTF
TRBV11-2,TRBJ1-2,NA,TRBD1,TGTGCCAGCAGCTTAGCCTACGGACAGGCCTCTAACACCTTC,CASSLAYGQASNTF
TRBV9,TRBJ2-5,NA,NA,TGTGCCAGCAGCGCCGGGAGCTTCCAAGAGACCCAGTACTTC,CASSAGSFQETQYF
TRBV29-1,TRBJ2-5,NA,NA,TGCAGCGTTAATCCGCCGGGACAACAAGAGACCCAGTACTTC,CSVNPPGQQETQYF
TRBV19,TRBJ1-2,NA,NA,TGTGCCAGTAGTATCACCGAGGGCTACACCTTC,CASSITEGYTF
TRBV5-1,TRBJ1-4,NA,TRBD1,TGCGCCAGCAGCCTGGACAGGGGTGAAAAACTGTTTTTT,CASSLDRGEKLFF
TRBV2,TRBJ2-2,few,NA,TGTGCCAGCAGTGAGGGGCGAGCTTCTGGGGAGCTGTTTTTT,CASSEGRASGELFF
TRBV6-4,TRBJ1-2,NA,TRBD1,TGTGCCAGCAGTTCCACCGGTCAGGGGGTCGGTGGCTACACCTTC,CASSSTGQGVGGYTF
TRBV28,TRBJ1-5,once,NA,TGTGCCAGCAGTTCATCAGGGAGCAATCAGCCCCAGCATTTT,CASSSSGSNQPQHF
TRBV7-2,TRBJ2-7,once,NA,TGTGCCAGCAGCTCCAGGTCCTACGAGCAGTACTTC,CASSSRSYEQYF
TRBV9,TRBJ2-5,once,TRBD1,TGTGCCAGCAGCGCAGAGGACAGGGGAGGTCAAGAGACCCAGTACTTC,CASSAEDRGGQETQYF
TRBV7-2,TRBJ1-5,NA,NA,TGTGCCAGCAGCTTAGTGGCCAATCAGCCCCAGCATTTT,CASSLVANQPQHF
TRBV2,TRBJ2-7,NA,NA,TGTGCCAGCAGTGAGGGTTCGGGGGGCCCCACGTACAACTACGAGCAGTACTTC,CASSEGSGGPTYNYEQYF
TRBV11-2,TRBJ1-1,NA,NA,TGTGCCAGCAGGGGATGGGGGAGGGGGAGGCCGAACACTGAAGCTTTCTTT,CASRGWGRGRPNTEAFF
TRBV5-1,TRBJ2-5,NA,NA,TGCGCCAGCAGCCCCAACTCACTAGTTCCAGAGACCCAGTACTTC,CASSPNSLVPETQYF
TRBV14,TRBJ1-4,NA,NA,TGTGCCAGCAGCCAATCCCCGACAGGAAATAATGAAAAACTGTTTTTT,CASSQSPTGNNEKLFF
TRBV5-1,TRBJ2-5,NA,NA,TGCGCCAGCTCACAGCAAGAGACCCAGTACTTC,CASSQQETQYF
TRBV28,TRBJ1-2,NA,NA,TGTGCCAGCACATCCCCGACAGATAACTATGGCTACACCTTC,CASTSPTDNYGYTF
TRBV5-1,TRBJ2-7,NA,NA,TGCGCCAGCAGCTTGCAGGGGTTTAGGGACGAGCAGTACTTC,CASSLQGFRDEQYF
TRBV7-3,TRBJ2-1,NA,TRBD1,TGTGCCAGCAGTCCCGGGACAGTTCTTTACAATGAGCAGTTCTTC,CASSPGTVLYNEQFF
TRBV7-3,TRBJ2-5,NA,NA,TGTGCCAGCAGCTCCGTTCCTAAAGAGACCCAGTACTTC,CASSSVPKETQYF
TRBV4-2,TRBJ1-3,NA,TRBD1,TGTGCCAGCAGCCAAGAGGGGACAGGTTCTGGAAACACCATATATTTT,CASSQEGTGSGNTIYF
TRBV4-2,TRBJ2-4,NA,NA,TGTGCCAGCAGCCAAGGTCCCCGTAGCGAAAACATTCAGTACTTC,CASSQGPRSENIQYF
TRBV27,TRBJ2-5,NA,NA,TGTGCCAGCGGAAATTGGGGCAGAGAGACCCAGTACTTC,CASGNWGRETQYF
TRBV19,TRBJ2-1,NA,NA,TGTGCCAGTAGTATAGATCTCGAAGCCTTTGATTACAATGAGCAGTTCTTC,CASSIDLEAFDYNEQFF
TRBV5-6,TRBJ2-1,NA,TRBD2,TGTGCCAGCAGCTTTGCTAGCGGGGGCCTCTCCTACAATGAGCAGTTCTTC,CASSFASGGLSYNEQFF
TRBV13,TRBJ2-1,NA,NA,TGTGCCAGCAGCTCAAGGGACTCCCCCGAGGGGAATGAGCAGTTCTTC,CASSSRDSPEGNEQFF
TRBV6-5,TRBJ2-7,NA,NA,TGTGCCAGCAACAACAGGGCATACGAGCAGTACTTC,CASNNRAYEQYF
TRBV10-3,TRBJ2-3,NA,TRBD2,TGTGCCATCAGAGCGGGGGGGCCGGGTACAGATACGCAGTATTTT,CAIRAGGPGTDTQYF
TRBV4-1,TRBJ1-2,NA,NA,TGCGCCAGCAGCCAAGAGGGGCTAATCCGACTTGGCTACACCTTC,CASSQEGLIRLGYTF
TRBV18,TRBJ2-3,NA,NA,TGTGCCAGCTCACTGGCTGCAGATACGCAGTATTTT,CASSLAADTQYF
TRBV29-1,TRBJ2-7,NA,TRBD1,TGCAGCGCTGGGACAGGTCCCTACGAGCAGTACTTC,CSAGTGPYEQYF